This T cell receptor (beta chain) derives from a study of T cells in Graves' hyperthyroidism and ophthalmopathy. Germline V gives CDR1 SGDLS, CDR2 YYNGEE. The CDR3 runs to 14 residues. The trim removed 0 bases at V and 7 bases at J, leaving 6 bases unmatched. This clonotype was observed a handful of times. It was RNA transcripts that yielded the amplified TCR beta CDR3 regions. First-round RT-PCR of the TCR CDR3 relied on the HTBI primer set. In TCRdb, the multiplex PCR reads were re-called with MiXCR into one record per CDR3 protein. The sample lists about 620,000 distinct CDR3 sequences, 16% occurring once.

Material: blood. The receptor was derived from a woman aged 30 to 39 with Graves' hyperthyroidism. This sequence joins TRBV9 and TRBJ2-5, with 7 positions matching TRBD1. The CDR3 sequence is CASSVDEGGSTQYF. CDR3 nucleotides: TGTGCCAGCAGCGTAGATGAAGGGGGCTCGACCCAGTACTTC.